The 2 T cell receptor beta chains listed next were all sequenced from one sample in a study of brain metastases from non-small cell lung cancer. Libraries were prepared by immunoSEQ multiplex PCR; TCRdb keeps only in-frame clonotypes and omits some of them. In the table there are a few hundred clones, roughly 85% of which are singletons. The sample comprised tissue from a brain metastasis. The receptors shown here come from a donor over 35 with non-small cell lung cancer.

The V and J genes are TRBV5-4 and TRBJ2-3; the match to TRBD1 covers 11 bases. With V trimmed by 4 bases and J by 0 bases, 4 bases remained unmatched. This CDR3 comprises 16 residues. Germline V CDR1 and CDR2: SGHNT, YYREEE (reference sequence). The CDR3 DNA reads as TGTGCCAGCAGCCGGACAGGGGGCCTCAGCACAGATACGCAGTATTTT. It codes for CASSRTGGLSTDTQYF. Looking up the rest from reference TRBV5-4 and TRBJ2-3 gives the full variable domain: ETGVTQSPTHLIKTRGQQVTLRCSSQSGHNTVSWYQQALGQGPQFIFQYYREEENGRGNFPPRFSGLQFPNYSSELNVNALELDDSALYLCASSRTGGLSTDTQYFGPGTRLTVL.

This clone was detected only once. The rearrangement uses TRBV7-2 and TRBJ1-1; D is unclear. Trimming cost V 8 bases and J 0 bases, with 4 bases left between them. The CDR3 is 11 residues long. Germline V gene data show CDR1 as SGHTA and CDR2 as FQGNSA. This CDR3 is CASAVNTEAFF. In DNA, the CDR3 is TGTGCCAGCGCCGTGAACACTGAAGCTTTCTTT.